One sample yielded the 23 T cell receptor beta chains listed below, sequenced in a study of Graves' ophthalmopathy and Graves' hyperthyroidism. Using RNA transcripts, the TCR beta CDR3 regions were amplified. Second-round multiplex PCR came after a first-round RT-PCR that employed HTBI primers. Each CDR3 protein is one row after TCRdb ran MiXCR on the multiplex PCR reads. This sample yields about 1.1 million distinct CDR3 sequences, of which roughly 35% are seen a single time; more than 9.5% belongs to the top ten. Specimen: peripheral blood or thyroid tissue (not recorded which). The source of these receptors is an adult man with Graves' hyperthyroidism.

This clonotype was observed many times. V and J are TRBV9 and TRBJ2-5; unclear D gene. Trimming took off 2 bases at V and 5 bases at J, with 10 bases between the two ends. Germline-derived CDR1 and CDR2 are SGDLS and YYNGEE. The CDR3 sequence is 13 residues long. The CDR3 sequence is CASSVDGRETQYF. The CDR3 DNA sequence: TGTGCCAGCAGCGTCGACGGAAGGGAGACCCAGTACTTC.

The rearrangement links TRBV7-2 to TRBJ2-7; TRBD1 matches 8 bases. CDR1 is SGHTA, CDR2 FQGNSA, per germline. This CDR3 has 14 amino acids. The V and J ends lost 5 bases and 6 bases, in that order; junction bases with no gene match: 9. The CDR3 coding sequence is TGTGCCAGCAGCCCGATCGCAGGGGGCGTCGAGCAGTACTTC. Residues: CASSPIAGGVEQYF.

The V and J genes are TRBV10-3 and TRBJ1-2, with a weak D call TRBD1 (5 bases). Germline CDR1 is ENHRY and CDR2 is SYGVKD. The CDR3 has 16 amino acids. Trimming stripped 10 bases from V and 8 bases from J, with 29 bases between. This chain's CDR3 is CASSGTQAGYGVGYTF. CDR3 nucleotides: TGTGCCAGCAGCGGAACCCAGGCAGGGTACGGAGTCGGCTACACCTTC.

A note on this clonotype: A read error may be the cause here, since a much bigger clone is one base away. No conserved phenylalanine or tryptophan ends this CDR3, so it is likely a read error. The rearrangement links TRBV2 to TRBJ2-7; 9 nucleotides agree with TRBD1. CDR3 size: 14 residues. Germline CDR1 and CDR2: SNHLY and FYNNEI. V trimming: 8 bases; J trimming: 4 bases; junction bases outside the gene matches: 9. CDR3: CASYRDRDSYEQYL. The CDR3 DNA reads TGTGCCAGCTACCGGGACAGGGACAGTTACGAGCAGTACCTC.

Ten or more counts support this clonotype. The chain has TRBV12-3 or TRBV12-4 and TRBJ1-2, with 7 bases fitting TRBD1. J was trimmed by 9 bases and V by 5 bases; bases with no gene match: 6. This CDR3 is 12 amino acids long. The CDR3 sequence is CASSAYRGSYTF. For the CDR3, the DNA is TGTGCCAGCAGTGCATACAGGGGTAGCTACACCTTC.

The chain recombines TRBV7-1 with TRBJ2-7; D is unclear. TRBJ2-1 explains the end of the DNA better; the J call may be wrong. TRBV7-1 is filed as an ORF, its function uncertain. The length of the CDR3 is 13 residues. The CDR3 loop is CASSSAGFTGQFF. CDR3 DNA: TGTGCCAGCAGCTCGGCCGGATTTACGGGGCAGTTCTTC.

The CDR3 DNA follows: TGTGCCACCAGTGATTTGTGGGGTAATGAAGCTTTCTTT. This translates into CATSDLWGNEAFF. The V gene is TRBV24-1, the J gene TRBJ1-1; D uncertain. There are 13 residues in the CDR3. V was clipped by 0 bases and J by 7 bases, with 8 bases between them. CDR1 is KGHDR, CDR2 SFDVKD, per germline.

This clonotype was counted between two and nine times. A junction end diverges from the germline sequence, so it may reflect a read error. The chain carries TRBV10-2 and TRBJ2-2; D gene unclear. Germline CDR1 WSHSY, CDR2 SAAADI. CDR3 length: 15 amino acids. The CDR3: CASSIPLLSAGELFF. CDR3 DNA sequence: TGTGCCAGCAGCATTCCCCTTTTGAGCGCCGGGGAGCTGTTTTTT.

This clonotype was seen at least ten times. The chain links TRBV2 to TRBJ1-2; D ambiguous. CDR3 size: 11 residues. Germline V gene lookup returns CDR1 SNHLY and CDR2 FYNNEI. V shed 1 base and J shed 8 bases, with 5 bases lying between them. Written as DNA, the CDR3 is TGTGCCAGCAGTGAAGGCCTGGGCTACACCTTC. It codes for CASSEGLGYTF.

This clonotype has only a few counts. This chain links TRBV30 with TRBJ1-1; 7 nucleotides align to TRBD1. V dropped 3 bases and J dropped 5; count of bases not matched to a gene: 6. Germline CDR1 GTSNPN, CDR2 SVGIG (reference sequence). This CDR3 is built from 13 residues. CDR3 DNA: TGTGCCTGGAGCGGACAGGCGATTACTGAAGCTTTCTTT. It yields the protein CAWSGQAITEAFF.

This clonotype was picked up one time. This chain joins TRBV29-1 and TRBJ1-2; D gene ambiguous. Germline V gene lookup returns CDR1 SQVTM and CDR2 ANQGSEA. Trimming shortened V by 6 bases and J by 7 bases, and 18 bases separated the two germline ends. CDR3 size: 13 residues. This CDR3 reads CSVVGDKVRGYTF. The DNA of the CDR3 is TGCAGCGTAGTTGGAGATAAAGTCCGTGGCTACACCTTC.

This clonotype showed up many times. V usage is TRBV11-2 and J usage is TRBJ2-5, with D maybe TRBD2 (5 bases). V lost 8 bases and J 5 bases, leaving 12 bases between the germline ends. Germline CDR1 reads SGHAT; CDR2 reads FQNNGV. This CDR3 region has 12 residues. The CDR3 bases are TGTGCCAGCTCACGGGGTGATGAGACCCAGTACTTC. It is translated as CASSRGDETQYF.

The rearrangement uses TRBV9 and TRBJ2-7; 12 bases match TRBD2. With 4 bases clipped from V and 3 bases from J, the junction kept 11 bases outside the gene matches. The CDR3 runs 17 residues. Germline V lookup: CDR1 SGDLS, CDR2 YYNGEE. CDR3 nucleotide sequence: TGTGCCAGCAGCTCCACGTTGCAGACTAGCGGGGGCTACGAGCAGTACTTC. This encodes CASSSTLQTSGGYEQYF.

J is TRBJ2-5 and V is TRBV28, with 11 positions matching TRBD2. Per germline, CDR1 MDHEN and CDR2 SYDVKM. Losses at the gene ends were 5 bases for V and 2 bases for J; bases not matched to a gene: 7. This CDR3 has 16 amino acids. The CDR3 loop is CASSPFSGGGQETQYF. Written as DNA, the CDR3 is TGTGCCAGCAGTCCATTTAGCGGGGGGGGACAAGAGACCCAGTACTTC.

This chain uses TRBV25-1 with TRBJ1-6; 7 bases are a match to TRBD1. This CDR3 spans 11 amino acids. The germline V gene has CDR1 MGHDK and CDR2 SYGVNS. The DNA for the CDR3 is TGTGACAGACAGGGTGGGGCACCCCTCCACTTT. It encodes CDRQGGAPLHF.

This clonotype was recorded many times. The DNA of the CDR3 is TGTGCCAGCAGCTTTGGGCCGACGTCAATTGGGGAGCTGTTTTTT. Amino acid sequence: CASSFGPTSIGELFF. V usage is TRBV7-9 and J usage is TRBJ2-2; D gene ambiguous. Germline loops: CDR1 SEHNR, CDR2 FQNEAQ (reference sequence). The CDR3 sequence is 15 residues long. The V end lost 3 bases, the J end lost 8 bases, and 16 bases lay between the germline ends.

The chain has TRBV29-1 and TRBJ1-1; D uncertain. Germline CDR1 SQVTM, CDR2 ANQGSEA. V gave up 6 bases and J gave up 5 bases, with 10 bases separating them. The CDR3 spans 11 residues. The CDR3 loop reads CSVVMDTEAFF. The CDR3 DNA reads TGCAGCGTAGTGATGGATACTGAAGCTTTCTTT.

This clonotype appeared a single time. As DNA, the CDR3 is TGTGCCAGCTGCCACCGGGACAGGGTCTACGAGCAGTACTTC. It specifies CASCHRDRVYEQYF. The rearrangement links TRBV7-9 to TRBJ2-7; 9 bases fit TRBD1. This CDR3 has 14 residues. Looked up from germline, CDR1 is SEHNR and CDR2 is FQNEAQ (reference sequence). With 8 bases clipped from V and 3 bases from J, the junction kept 8 bases outside the gene matches. The full variable domain, its missing parts supplied by reference TRBV7-9 and TRBJ2-7, is DTGVSQNPRHKITKRGQNVTFRCDPISEHNRLYWYRQTLGQGPEFLTYFQNEAQLEKSRLLSDRFSAERPKGSFSTLEIQRTEQGDSAMYLCASCHRDRVYEQYFGPGTRLTVT.

This clonotype was counted a single time. A read error is possible here, since a much larger clone lies one base away. The chain couples TRBV7-3 to TRBJ2-5; TRBD2 aligns across 13 bases. CDR3 length equals 14 residues. Germline V gene lookup returns CDR1 SGHTA and CDR2 FQGTGA. Germline trimming cut 10 bases from V and 3 bases from J; bases unmatched to any gene: 5. The CDR3 reads CAKPGLAGEETQYF. DNA for the CDR3: TGTGCCAAGCCCGGACTAGCGGGAGAAGAGACCCAGTACTTC.

About this clonotype itself: A much larger clone lies one base from this, so it may be a read error. This likely comes from a read error, as the CDR3 has no conserved phenylalanine or tryptophan at its end. In DNA, the CDR3 is TGTGCCAGCAGCTTGGTTGACTGGCAAGAGACCCAGTACCTC. This translates into CASSLVDWQETQYL. V is TRBV7-2 and J is TRBJ2-5; D is unresolved. Germline V gene data show CDR1 as SGHTA and CDR2 as FQGNSA. This CDR3 is built from 14 residues. Trimming pared 3 bases from V and 2 bases from J, leaving 10 bases between.

This clonotype was observed once. The chain is built from TRBV2 and TRBJ1-5; TRBD1 might be the D (5 bases). Between the trimmed V and J ends, which lost 6 bases and 0 bases, there was a span of 15 bases. This CDR3 has 16 amino acids. Germline assignment: CDR1 SNHLY and CDR2 FYNNEI. For the CDR3, the DNA is TGTGCCAGCAGCCAAGTCGGGGCCTATAGCAATCAGCCCCAGCATTTT. The encoded protein is CASSQVGAYSNQPQHF.

A note on this clonotype: One end of the junction varies from germline; a read error may be responsible. The V gene is TRBV7-6, the J gene TRBJ2-2; D could derive from TRBD1 or TRBD2 (5 bases each). CDR1 SGHVS and CDR2 FNYEAQ come from the germline V gene. This CDR3 comprises 17 residues. CDR3 DNA sequence: TGTGCCAGCAGCTTCCCTACGTCGGGACCGAAGACCGGGGAGCTGTTTTTT. This sequence encodes CASSFPTSGPKTGELFF. Together with reference TRBV7-6 and TRBJ2-2, the CDR3 gives the full variable domain: GAGVSQSPRYKVTKRGQDVALRCDPISGHVSLYWYRQALGQGPEFLTYFNYEAQQDKSGLPNDRFSAERPEGSISTLTIQRTEQRDSAMYRCASSFPTSGPKTGELFFGEGSRLTVL.

The sample holds many counts of this clonotype. The chain has TRBV7-6 and TRBJ2-7; 7 bases map to TRBD2. Germline V gene sequence: CDR1 SGHVS, CDR2 FNYEAQ. The CDR3 length is 16 residues. Losses at the gene ends were 0 bases for V and 2 bases for J; bases not matched to a gene: 7. CDR3 sequence: CASSLAGDYRPYEQYF. The CDR3 DNA sequence: TGTGCCAGCAGCTTAGCAGGGGACTACCGACCCTACGAGCAGTACTTC.